Presented here are 5 T cell receptor beta chains from one specimen sequenced in a study of T cell responses to AZD1222 COVID-19 vaccine. Clones were read by immunoSEQ multiplex PCR, and TCRdb kept only the in-frame ones, dropping some. In the table there are 95,000 to 100,000 clones, 90% of which are singletons. The sequencing here drew on peripheral blood, taken on day 0 of AZD1222 vaccination. The receptors were gathered from an adult in good health.

J is TRBJ1-2 and V is TRBV18; no clear D gene. The CDR3 runs to 16 residues. V was pared by 1 base and J by 4 bases, with 16 bases between. Germline V gene data show CDR1 as KGHSH and CDR2 as LQKENI. The CDR3 DNA sequence: TGTGCCAGCTCACCACTAGACACCCTTTTTGGCTATGGCTACACCTTC. Translated: CASSPLDTLFGYGYTF.

The CDR3 loop is CASSPRVGAFNEKLFF. The CDR3 DNA sequence: TGTGCCAGTAGCCCTAGAGTGGGGGCCTTTAATGAAAAACTGTTTTTT. V gene TRBV19 combines with J gene TRBJ1-4, with D perhaps matching TRBD1 (6 bases). Germline-derived CDR1 and CDR2 are LNHDA and SQIVND (reference sequence). V lost 6 bases and J lost 4, with 18 bases in between. The CDR3 spans 16 residues.

This chain connects TRBV30 to TRBJ1-3; a weak D match, TRBD1 (5 bases). This CDR3 is built from 16 residues. V was clipped by 1 base and J by 0 bases, with 13 bases between them. CDR1 is GTSNPN and CDR2 is SVGIG in the germline V gene (reference sequence). CDR3 sequence (DNA): TGTGCCTGGAGTGCCACAGGACTTTTCTCTGGAAACACCATATATTTT. This codes for CAWSATGLFSGNTIYF.

The CDR3 bases are TGTGCCAGCAGCCTACAAGGACAGGGGGCTTATAGTTACGAGCAGTACTTC. Encoded protein: CASSLQGQGAYSYEQYF. The chain joins TRBV13 to TRBJ2-7, with TRBD1 matching 11 bases. Trimming at V came to 5 bases and at J to 4 bases, leaving 13 bases not matched to a gene. Germline CDR1 reads PRHDT; CDR2 reads FYEKMQ (reference sequence). This CDR3 is built from 17 residues.

V gene TRBV5-4 combines with J gene TRBJ1-1; maybe TRBD1 (6 bases). V was trimmed by 0 bases and J by 5 bases, leaving 8 bases between them. The germline gives CDR1 SGHNT, CDR2 YYREEE (reference sequence). The CDR3 consists of 13 residues. CDR3 loop: CASSLVGQTEAFF. In DNA, the CDR3 is TGTGCCAGCAGCTTGGTTGGACAGACTGAAGCTTTCTTT.